The subject of this entry is one TCR beta chain. This entry is derived from a study of T cell responses to AZD1222 COVID-19 vaccine. Some clones are missing from TCRdb's copy, which holds only in-frame ones; the method was immunoSEQ multiplex PCR. This repertoire shows around 140,000 clones, around 90% found once; its top ten account for approximately 3%. Germline assignment: CDR1 KGHDR and CDR2 SFDVKD. Trimming took 0 bases from V and 9 from J, leaving 11 bases between them. This CDR3 has 14 amino acids. V gene TRBV24-1 combines with J gene TRBJ2-1; a possible D gene is TRBD1 (5 bases). Specimen: peripheral blood, collected on day 0 of AZD1222 vaccination. The TCR comes from an adult in good health. CDR3 region: CATSDLPGRSEQFF. CDR3 in DNA: TGTGCCACCAGTGATTTGCCAGGGCGGAGTGAGCAGTTCTTC.